This T cell receptor beta chain was captured by sequencing in a study of shared clonotypes between healthy human individuals. The overall study: For every donor, three CD4 naive, three CD4 memory, two CD8 naive and one CD8 memory plates were used. General study findings and limits: Memory subsets generally showed smaller estimated richness than naive subsets did. Shared clonotypes across all four donors exceeded non-shared ones in generation probability.

The table came from immunoSEQ multiplex PCR; TCRdb's copy has only in-frame clones and leaves some out. In the table there are about 2.3 million clones, less than 95% of which are singletons. Details on this clone: What it recognizes is unknown.

With 0 bases removed from V and 9 bases from J, the gap between germline ends came to 12 bases. The CDR3 runs 13 residues. Germline V gene sequence: CDR1 SGHRS, CDR2 YFSETQ. Division of CD4+ cells produced a CD45RA+ naive subset and a CD45RA-negative memory subset. V and J are TRBV5-1 and TRBJ1-1, with D hard to call. This TCR derives from a man younger than 30 in good health. Some clones in this sample may be carry-over from other donors' samples. What was sequenced was naive CD4+ T cells from PBMCs. Subset indicated: CD45RA+ positively selected. DNA for the CDR3: TGCGCCAGCAGCTTGGAGATAGGGATTAAAGCTTTCTTT. It is translated as CASSLEIGIKAFF.